This TCR beta chain was sequenced during a study of T cell repertoires in aging, cancer and after chemotherapy. Across the whole study: Donors were grouped into six age bands spanning 30 or younger through 70 or older. Clear clonal overlap appeared across healthy donor samples taken over several months to years. General study findings and limits: Age-matched healthy donors had significantly more diverse, less clonal blood TCR repertoires than untreated cancer patients. Loss of evenness, beyond lost richness, contributed to age-related TCR diversity decline in cancer patients.

The template was genomic DNA from peripheral blood, not RNA. The CDR3 is made up of 13 amino acids. V was pared by 2 bases and J by 7 bases, with 9 bases between. CDR1 and CDR2 (germline): MRHNA, SNTAGT. The sample holds a few counts of this clonotype. Its antigen is undetermined. A mixed TRB-A/B primer pool amplified rearranged TRB by multiplex touch-down PCR. TCRdb recomputed calls from the multiplex PCR reads with MiXCR, one row per CDR3 protein. The sample has about 8,400 distinct CDR3 sequences, 32% seen once. The clonotype comes from a human donor in good health. Input material: blood. The chain couples TRBV6-4 to TRBJ2-1; tentative D call: TRBD1 (5 bases). CDR3 in amino acids: CASSDRGENEQFF. The CDR3 nucleotides are TGTGCCAGCAGTGACAGGGGCGAAAATGAGCAGTTCTTC.